Below, 28 T cell receptor beta chains from the same sample are listed, as sequenced in a study of graft-versus-host responses after intestinal transplantation. Assay used: immunoSEQ multiplex PCR; TCRdb lists only in-frame clones, some missing. The table lists 75,000 to 100,000 clones, around 90% of them singletons, with about 15% in the top ten. This specimen consisted of PBMCs, obtained 450 to 480 days after intestinal transplant. The receptors derive from a human patient who received an intestinal transplant, so some T cells may come from the graft donor.

The chain recombines TRBV27 with TRBJ2-3; unclear D gene. The CDR3 sequence is 12 residues long. Trimming removed 6 bases from V and 5 bases from J, with 9 bases in between. Germline values: CDR1 MNHEY, CDR2 SMNVEV (reference sequence). CDR3 sequence reads: CASSYAGDTQYF. DNA for the CDR3: TGTGCCAGCAGCTACGCTGGAGATACGCAGTATTTT.

This clone was found once. The chain uses TRBV7-9 and TRBJ2-2; 7 bases line up with TRBD2. Germline assignment: CDR1 SEHNR and CDR2 FQNEAQ (reference sequence). This CDR3 is built from 16 residues. Trimming removed 11 bases from V and 5 bases from J; junction bases left unmatched: 17. The DNA for the CDR3 is TGTGCCTCCCCCTCGGGGGGAGGGCCTTGGACCGGGGAGCTGTTTTTT. Translating gives CASPSGGGPWTGELFF. Drawing the rest from reference TRBV7-9 and TRBJ2-2, the complete variable domain is DTGVSQNPRHKITKRGQNVTFRCDPISEHNRLYWYRQTLGQGPEFLTYFQNEAQLEKSRLLSDRFSAERPKGSFSTLEIQRTEQGDSAMYLCASPSGGGPWTGELFFGEGSRLTVL.

This chain connects TRBV18 to TRBJ1-5; D not resolved. This CDR3 region has 15 residues. Trimming removed 6 bases from V and 2 bases from J, with 14 bases in between. The germline gives CDR1 KGHSH, CDR2 LQKENI. The CDR3 reads CASSTSDEGNQPQHF. CDR3 nucleotide sequence: TGTGCCAGCTCGACGTCCGATGAAGGCAATCAGCCCCAGCATTTT.

This clone was found once. The J gene is TRBJ2-7, the V gene TRBV6-5; TRBD2 might be the D (6 bases). The CDR3 runs 15 residues. V lost 0 bases to trimming and J lost 2 bases, with 11 bases between them. Germline V gene sequence: CDR1 MNHEY, CDR2 SVGAGI. The CDR3, as DNA: TGTGCCAGCAGTTACTCGTGGCGGGGTGCCTACGAGCAGTACTTC. Translating gives CASSYSWRGAYEQYF.

This chain connects TRBV10-2 to TRBJ1-1, with 10 positions matching TRBD1. The CDR3 has 15 amino acids. The trim removed 2 bases at V and 4 bases at J, leaving 4 bases unmatched. Looked up from germline, CDR1 is WSHSY and CDR2 is SAAADI. CDR3 bases: TGCGCCAGCAGTGAGCCGACAGGGGGCATCACTGAAGCTTTCTTT. This gives the protein CASSEPTGGITEAFF.

The V gene is TRBV5-5, the J gene TRBJ1-2; TRBD1 is a possible D gene (5 bases). Trimming took 4 bases from V and 5 from J, leaving 6 bases between them. This CDR3 spans 11 amino acids. Germline V gives CDR1 SGHKS, CDR2 YYEKEE (reference sequence). Here the CDR3 reads CASSPGYGYTF. The DNA for the CDR3 is TGTGCCAGCAGCCCAGGGTATGGCTACACCTTC.

The rearrangement links TRBV9 to TRBJ2-7; the D gene could be TRBD1 or TRBD2 (6 bases each). The CDR3 consists of 16 residues. Trimming cost V 4 bases and J 3 bases, with 20 bases left between them. Germline V gives CDR1 SGDLS, CDR2 YYNGEE. CDR3 loop: CASSPPPGHGSYEQYF. The CDR3, as DNA: TGTGCCAGCAGCCCTCCACCGGGACACGGGAGCTACGAGCAGTACTTC. The full variable domain, with the rest looked up from reference TRBV9 and TRBJ2-7, is DSGVTQTPKHLITATGQRVTLRCSPRSGDLSVYWYQQSLDQGLQFLIQYYNGEERAKGNILERFSAQQFPDLHSELNLSSLELGDSALYFCASSPPPGHGSYEQYFGPGTRLTVT.

The DNA of the CDR3 is TGTGCCAGCAGTTACTCGGCCGGGGAGCTGTTTTTT. Amino acids: CASSYSAGELFF. The chain uses TRBV6-5 and TRBJ2-2; no clear D. The CDR3 consists of 12 residues. V lost 0 bases and J lost 6, with 2 bases in between. Germline CDR1 is MNHEY and CDR2 is SVGAGI.

V and J are TRBV2 and TRBJ1-5; TRBD1 matches at 7 bases. Trimming took 7 bases from V and 4 from J; bases not matched to a gene: 4. CDR3 length: 13 residues. In germline, CDR1 is SNHLY, CDR2 FYNNEI. CDR3 region: CASTYRGNQPQHF. The CDR3 nucleotides are TGTGCCAGCACATACAGGGGAAATCAGCCCCAGCATTTT.

The chain uses TRBV2 and TRBJ1-6, with D possibly matching TRBD1 (5 bases). The CDR3 extends over 15 amino acids. The V gene's germline CDR1 is SNHLY and CDR2 FYNNEI. Deletions cut 3 bases from V and 4 bases from J, with 10 bases between. The CDR3 nucleotides are TGTGCCAGCAGTGATGGGACGGAATATAATTCACCCCTCCACTTT. Its translation: CASSDGTEYNSPLHF.

The chain couples TRBV5-4 to TRBJ2-5; 8 positions agree with TRBD2. The J segment lost 9 bases and the V segment lost 4 bases, leaving 8 bases of the junction unmatched. The CDR3 spans 13 residues. Germline V lookup: CDR1 SGHNT, CDR2 YYREEE (reference sequence). The CDR3 sequence is CASSRGGNGAQYF. In nucleotides, the CDR3 is TGTGCCAGCAGCCGGGGGGGAAATGGGGCCCAGTACTTC.

The table lists this clone with a count of one. V usage is TRBV7-9 and J usage is TRBJ1-6; D is unresolved. Trimming took 1 base from V and 1 from J, leaving 11 bases between them. The CDR3 spans 17 residues. Germline values: CDR1 SEHNR, CDR2 FQNEAQ (reference sequence). As DNA, the CDR3 is TGTGCCAGCAGCTTAGATATTCCGAGGTCCTATAATTCACCCCTCCACTTT. Its protein product is CASSLDIPRSYNSPLHF.

The chain has TRBV6-5 and TRBJ2-5; D is unclear. The DNA end lines up better with TRBJ2-7; the J call may be wrong. The CDR3 length is 13 residues. Germline V CDR1 and CDR2: MNHEY, SVGAGI. This CDR3 reads CASSYVATYEQYF. For the CDR3, the DNA is TGTGCCAGCAGTTACGTGGCGACCTACGAGCAGTACTTC.

This rearrangement joins TRBV4-2 to TRBJ2-5; 15 nucleotides agree with TRBD2. CDR3 length: 18 residues. The V segment lost 4 bases and the J segment 6 bases; nucleotides outside the gene matches: 12. Germline loops: CDR1 LGHNA, CDR2 YNFKEQ. Here the CDR3 DNA reads TGTGCCAGCAGCCCGAGGACTAGCGGGGGGGCCTTTATTCAGACCCAGTACTTC. The encoded protein is CASSPRTSGGAFIQTQYF.

The chain recombines TRBV6-5 with TRBJ1-1, with a tentative D call TRBD1 (5 bases). V lost 2 bases and J 1 base, leaving 8 bases between the germline ends. Germline loops: CDR1 MNHEY, CDR2 SVGAGI. This CDR3 contains 14 residues. CDR3 in DNA: TGTGCCAGCAGTTACGCGGACACGAACACTGAAGCTTTCTTT. Its protein product is CASSYADTNTEAFF.

The chain links TRBV29-1 to TRBJ1-1, with 7 bases fitting TRBD1. The V segment lost 2 bases and the J segment 6 bases; nucleotides outside the gene matches: 6. In germline, CDR1 is SQVTM, CDR2 ANQGSEA. The CDR3 is 13 amino acids. The CDR3 DNA is TGCAGCGTTGAAAGTGAGGGGGCGGCTGAAGCTTTCTTT. It yields the protein CSVESEGAAEAFF.

In its sample, this clone was seen a few times. The chain employs TRBV11-2 and TRBJ1-2; 10 nucleotides agree with TRBD1. V was clipped by 3 bases and J by 7 bases; unmatched bases: 2. The germline V gene encodes CDR1 SGHAT and CDR2 FQNNGV. The CDR3 extends over 13 amino acids. CDR3 DNA sequence: TGTGCCAGCAGCTTGGGACAGGGGACTGGCTACACCTTC. It codes for CASSLGQGTGYTF.

This chain links TRBV5-4 with TRBJ1-1, with D possibly TRBD1 on 6 matching bases. In germline, CDR1 is SGHNT, CDR2 YYREEE (reference sequence). CDR3 length: 16 amino acids. V was shortened by 3 bases and J by 0 bases, with 15 bases between the two germline ends. CDR3 loop: CASSSQKTGLNTEAFF. The CDR3 nucleotides read TGTGCCAGCAGCTCCCAGAAGACAGGATTGAACACTGAAGCTTTCTTT.

The chain uses TRBV29-1 and TRBJ1-5, with D perhaps TRBD1 (5 bases). Trimming left V 3 bases short and J 2 bases short, with 8 bases between. The CDR3 extends over 13 amino acids. CDR1 is SQVTM and CDR2 is ANQGSEA in the germline V gene. CDR3 region: CSVDVGGNQPQHF. DNA for the CDR3: TGCAGCGTTGACGTGGGGGGCAATCAGCCCCAGCATTTT.

The chain has TRBV5-8 and TRBJ1-5; D not certain. Looked up from germline, CDR1 is SGHTS and CDR2 is YDEGEE. The CDR3 extends over 12 amino acids. V lost 0 bases, J lost 5 bases, and 3 bases lay in between. The CDR3 region has the DNA TGTGCCAGCAGCTTGGACTATCAGCCCCAGCATTTT. This gives the protein CASSLDYQPQHF.

The gene calls are TRBV11-1 and TRBJ1-3, with a tentative D call TRBD1 (5 bases). This CDR3 comprises 14 residues. The germline V gene encodes CDR1 SGHAT and CDR2 FQDESV (reference sequence). The V end was cut by 5 bases, the J end by 3 bases, with 11 bases between. CDR3 in DNA: TGTGCCAGCAGCCGAAGACAGATTGGAAACACCATATATTTT. Translated: CASSRRQIGNTIYF.

J is TRBJ1-5 and V is TRBV4-1, with D unresolved. This CDR3 contains 15 residues. Germline CDR1 reads MGHRA; CDR2 reads YSYEKL. V was shortened by 2 bases and J by 3 bases, with 11 bases between the two germline ends. This CDR3 is CASSQPGWNNQPQHF. CDR3 nucleotides: TGCGCCAGCAGCCAACCGGGGTGGAACAATCAGCCCCAGCATTTT.

The chain couples TRBV18 to TRBJ2-7; 8 bases are a match to TRBD1. Germline V gene data show CDR1 as KGHSH and CDR2 as LQKENI. This CDR3 comprises 14 residues. Trimming cost V 3 bases and J 2 bases; bases outside gene matches: 3. CDR3 nucleotides: TGTGCCAGCTCACCGCGGGACAGGACCTACGAGCAGTACTTC. Protein product: CASSPRDRTYEQYF. The whole variable domain, filled in from reference TRBV18 and TRBJ2-7, reads NAGVMQNPRHLVRRRGQEARLRCSPMKGHSHVYWYRQLPEEGLKFMVYLQKENIIDESGMPKERFSAEFPKEGPSILRIQQVVRGDSAAYFCASSPRDRTYEQYFGPGTRLTVT.

The V call is TRBV27, the J call TRBJ1-2; possibly TRBD1 for D (5 bases). The CDR3 runs to 16 residues. Germline V gene data show CDR1 as MNHEY and CDR2 as SMNVEV (reference sequence). V was pared by 5 bases and J by 4 bases, with 20 bases between. The CDR3 DNA reads TGTGCCAGCAGTCCACAACGCACCGGGGGGGGCTATGGCTACACCTTC. Protein: CASSPQRTGGGYGYTF.

V is TRBV29-1 and J is TRBJ2-4, with D perhaps TRBD2 (6 bases). The CDR3 is 13 residues long. Per germline, CDR1 SQVTM and CDR2 ANQGSEA. Trimming removed 3 bases at V and 9 bases at J, with 15 bases between. The CDR3 protein is CSVDGPGLGIQYF. As DNA, the CDR3 is TGCAGCGTTGACGGCCCGGGACTGGGCATTCAGTACTTC.

This clone occurred once. This chain links TRBV5-1 with TRBJ2-1, with TRBD2 matching 12 bases. In germline, CDR1 is SGHRS, CDR2 YFSETQ. J lost 9 bases, V lost 3 bases, and 10 bases had no gene match. CDR3 size: 16 residues. CDR3 amino acids: CASSSSLAGGPREQFF. The CDR3 DNA reads TGCGCCAGCAGCTCGTCACTAGCGGGGGGCCCCCGTGAGCAGTTCTTC. The variable domain in full, completed from reference TRBV5-1 and TRBJ2-1, reads KAGVTQTPRYLIKTRGQQVTLSCSPISGHRSVSWYQQTPGQGLQFLFEYFSETQRNKGNFPGRFSGRQFSNSRSEMNVSTLELGDSALYLCASSSSLAGGPREQFFGPGTRLTVL.

The genes are TRBV15 and TRBJ2-3, with 7 bases that match TRBD2. Germline trimming cut 1 base from V and 2 bases from J; bases unmatched to any gene: 12. The germline V gene encodes CDR1 LNHNV and CDR2 YYDKDF (reference sequence). The CDR3 has 18 amino acids. CDR3 sequence: CATSRAMGGIKSTDTQYF. The CDR3 DNA reads TGTGCCACCAGCAGAGCCATGGGGGGGATTAAATCCACAGATACGCAGTATTTT.

Here the CDR3 reads CASSLGGTSNTEAFF. In DNA form, the CDR3 reads TGTGCCAGCAGCTTAGGTGGGACCTCGAACACTGAAGCTTTCTTT. The rearrangement joins TRBV7-9 to TRBJ1-1; D is perhaps TRBD1 (5 bases). There are 15 residues in the CDR3. V dropped 1 base and J dropped 1 base, with 10 bases sitting between them. The germline gives CDR1 SEHNR, CDR2 FQNEAQ (reference sequence).